The clone carrying this TCR beta chain was counted between two and nine times. The sample comes from a study of beta chain features in type 1 diabetes. Background on the study: Cell yields, gender and age were similar in healthy donors and patients.

CDR1 is SNHLY, CDR2 FYNNEI, per germline. This CDR3 region has 14 residues. The V gene end was trimmed by 4 bases and the J gene end by 7 bases; junction bases not matched to a gene: 7. Expressed TCRB transcripts were sequenced after all isolated RNA was converted to cDNA. Profiling relied on immunoSEQ multiplex PCR, and the TCRdb table lists in-frame clones only, not all of them. Of 200,000 to 250,000 clones in the sample, 25% to 30% were seen once. V is TRBV2 and J is TRBJ2-7; 10 bases fit TRBD2. The sample comprised central memory CD4+ T cells from blood. The sequence was collected from a man aged 25-45 years in good health. Here the CDR3 DNA reads TGTGCCAGCAGTGTGCTAGCGGGAGCGGGAGAGCAGTACTTC. Its translation: CASSVLAGAGEQYF.